This TCR beta chain emerged from a study of control samples from healthy donors and cancer patients. Method: immunoSEQ multiplex PCR; TCRdb's copy keeps in-frame clones and lacks some. Here the sample spans 170,000 or so clones, around 94% being singletons. Trimming pared 3 bases from V and 2 bases from J, leaving 9 bases between. The CDR3 is made up of 14 amino acids. CDR1 and CDR2 (germline): MNHEY, SMNVEV (reference sequence). The TCR sequence derives from a woman aged 18-29 years in good health. Sequenced material: blood. The chain links TRBV27 to TRBJ2-3; D possibly corresponds to TRBD2 (6 bases). CDR3 sequence (DNA): TGTGCCAGCAGTTTCGGGGGTTCCACAGATACGCAGTATTTT. Translating it yields CASSFGGSTDTQYF.